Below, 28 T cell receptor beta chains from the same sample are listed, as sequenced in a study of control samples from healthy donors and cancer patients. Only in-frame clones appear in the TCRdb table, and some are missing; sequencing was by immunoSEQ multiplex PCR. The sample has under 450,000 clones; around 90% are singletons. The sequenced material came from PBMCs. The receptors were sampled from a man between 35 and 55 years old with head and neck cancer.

CDR3 sequence (DNA): TGTGCCAGCAGCCCTAGGAGCGGGAGCTCCTACAATGAGCAGTTCTTC. This sequence encodes CASSPRSGSSYNEQFF. This chain joins TRBV13 and TRBJ2-1; 8 bases align to TRBD2. The length of the CDR3 is 16 residues. V trimming: 5 bases; J trimming: 0 bases; junction bases outside the gene matches: 6. Germline V gene sequence: CDR1 PRHDT, CDR2 FYEKMQ (reference sequence).

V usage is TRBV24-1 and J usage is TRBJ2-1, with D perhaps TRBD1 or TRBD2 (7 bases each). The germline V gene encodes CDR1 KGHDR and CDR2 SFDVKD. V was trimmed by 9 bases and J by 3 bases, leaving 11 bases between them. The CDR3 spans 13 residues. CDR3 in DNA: TGTGCCACCTCAGGGGGGGACTACAATGAGCAGTTCTTC. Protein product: CATSGGDYNEQFF.

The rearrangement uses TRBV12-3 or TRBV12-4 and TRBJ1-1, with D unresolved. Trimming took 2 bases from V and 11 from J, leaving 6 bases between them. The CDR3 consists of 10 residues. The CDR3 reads CASSLTGAFF. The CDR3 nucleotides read TGTGCCAGCAGTTTAACCGGGGCTTTCTTT.

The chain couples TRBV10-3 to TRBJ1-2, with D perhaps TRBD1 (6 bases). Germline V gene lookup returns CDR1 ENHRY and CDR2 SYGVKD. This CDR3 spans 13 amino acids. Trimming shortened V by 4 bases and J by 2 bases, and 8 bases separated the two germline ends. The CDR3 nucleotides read TGTGCCATCAGTGCCGGACAGAACTATGGCTACACCTTC. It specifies CAISAGQNYGYTF.

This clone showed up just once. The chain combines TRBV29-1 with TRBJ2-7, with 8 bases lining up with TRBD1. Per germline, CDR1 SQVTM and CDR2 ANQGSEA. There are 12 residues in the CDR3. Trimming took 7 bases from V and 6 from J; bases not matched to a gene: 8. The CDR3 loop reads CSASHGTGEQYF. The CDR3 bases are TGCAGCGCTAGCCACGGGACAGGCGAGCAGTACTTC.

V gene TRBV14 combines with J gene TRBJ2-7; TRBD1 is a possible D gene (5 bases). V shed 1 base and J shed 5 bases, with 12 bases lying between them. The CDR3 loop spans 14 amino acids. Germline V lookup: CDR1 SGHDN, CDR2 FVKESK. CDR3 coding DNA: TGTGCCAGCAGCCAAGTCCAGGGCGTCCACGAGCAGTACTTC. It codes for CASSQVQGVHEQYF.

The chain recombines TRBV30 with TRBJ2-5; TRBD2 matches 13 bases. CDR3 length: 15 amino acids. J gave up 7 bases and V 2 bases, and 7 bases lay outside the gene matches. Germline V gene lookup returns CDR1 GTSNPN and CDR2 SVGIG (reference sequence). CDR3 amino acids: CAWSPGLAGEGTQYF. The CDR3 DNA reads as TGTGCCTGGAGTCCCGGACTAGCGGGAGAGGGGACCCAGTACTTC. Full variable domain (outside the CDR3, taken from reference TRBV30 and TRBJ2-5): SQTIHQWPATLVQPVGSPLSLECTVEGTSNPNLYWYRQAAGRGLQLLFYSVGIGQISSEVPQNLSASRPQDRQFILSSKKLLLSDSGFYLCAWSPGLAGEGTQYFGPGTRLLVL.

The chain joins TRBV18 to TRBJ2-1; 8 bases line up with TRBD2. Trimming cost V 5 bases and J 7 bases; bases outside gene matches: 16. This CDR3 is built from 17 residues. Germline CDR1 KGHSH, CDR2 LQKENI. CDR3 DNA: TGTGCCAGCTCATCATCCGCACCGGGGGGGGGAAAGAATGAGCAGTTCTTC. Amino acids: CASSSSAPGGGKNEQFF.

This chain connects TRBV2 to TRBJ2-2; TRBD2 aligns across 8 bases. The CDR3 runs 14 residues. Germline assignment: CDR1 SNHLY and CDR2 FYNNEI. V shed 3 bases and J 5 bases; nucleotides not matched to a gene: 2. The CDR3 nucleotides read TGTGCCAGCAGTGAGGCTAGCGGGACCGGGGAGCTGTTTTTT. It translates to CASSEASGTGELFF.

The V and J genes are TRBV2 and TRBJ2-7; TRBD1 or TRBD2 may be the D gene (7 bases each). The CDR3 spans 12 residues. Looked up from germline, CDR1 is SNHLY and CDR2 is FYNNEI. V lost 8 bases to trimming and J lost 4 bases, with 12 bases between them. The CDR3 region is CASDREGYEQYF. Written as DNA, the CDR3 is TGTGCCAGCGACAGGGAGGGGTACGAGCAGTACTTC.

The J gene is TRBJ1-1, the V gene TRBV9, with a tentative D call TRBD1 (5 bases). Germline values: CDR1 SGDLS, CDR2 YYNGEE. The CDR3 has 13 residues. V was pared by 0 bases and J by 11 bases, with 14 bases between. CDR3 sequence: CASSVATGPEAFF. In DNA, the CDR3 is TGTGCCAGCAGCGTAGCTACGGGGCCCGAGGCTTTCTTT.

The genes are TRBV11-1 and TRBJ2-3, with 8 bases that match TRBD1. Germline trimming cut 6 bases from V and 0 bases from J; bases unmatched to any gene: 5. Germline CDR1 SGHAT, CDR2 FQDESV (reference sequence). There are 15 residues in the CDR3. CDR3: CASRRTGGSTDTQYF. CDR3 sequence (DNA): TGTGCCAGCAGGAGAACAGGGGGGAGCACAGATACGCAGTATTTT.

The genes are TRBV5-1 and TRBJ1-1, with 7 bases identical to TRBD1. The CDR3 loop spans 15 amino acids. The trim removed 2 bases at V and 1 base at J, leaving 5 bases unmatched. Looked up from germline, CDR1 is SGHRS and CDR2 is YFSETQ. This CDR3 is CASSLRGQENTEAFF. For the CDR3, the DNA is TGCGCCAGCAGCTTAAGAGGACAGGAGAACACTGAAGCTTTCTTT.

CDR3 sequence: CASSPDIGAKNIQYF. CDR3 coding DNA: TGTGCCAGCAGCCCGGACATTGGGGCCAAAAACATTCAGTACTTC. This sequence joins TRBV3-1 (or the pseudogene TRBV3-2) and TRBJ2-4; D is possibly TRBD1 (5 bases). CDR1 LGHDT and CDR2 YNNKEL come from the germline V gene (reference sequence). Trimming removed 4 bases from V and 1 base from J, with 11 bases in between. The CDR3 runs to 15 residues.

The DNA of the CDR3 is TGTGCCAGCAGTTACCTAGTGGGACAGGGTCGGTCACCCCTCCACTTT. Protein sequence: CASSYLVGQGRSPLHF. The gene calls are TRBV6-5 and TRBJ1-6, with 9 positions matching TRBD1. The CDR3 is 16 residues long. CDR1 is MNHEY, CDR2 SVGAGI, per germline. The V and J ends lost 2 bases and 10 bases, in that order; junction bases with no gene match: 9.

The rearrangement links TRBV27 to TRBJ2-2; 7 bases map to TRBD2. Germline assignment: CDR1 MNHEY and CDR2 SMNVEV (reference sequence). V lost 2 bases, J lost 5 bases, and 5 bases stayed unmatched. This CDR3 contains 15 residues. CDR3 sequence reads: CASSLRAGETGELFF. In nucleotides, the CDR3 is TGTGCCAGCAGTTTACGGGCGGGAGAGACCGGGGAGCTGTTTTTT.

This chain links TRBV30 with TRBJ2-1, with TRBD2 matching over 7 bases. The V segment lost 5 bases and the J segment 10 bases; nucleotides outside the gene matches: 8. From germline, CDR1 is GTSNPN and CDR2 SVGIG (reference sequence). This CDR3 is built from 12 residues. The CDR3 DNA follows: TGTGCCTGGGCGCGGGCCGGGGGGGAGCAGTTCTTC. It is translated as CAWARAGGEQFF.

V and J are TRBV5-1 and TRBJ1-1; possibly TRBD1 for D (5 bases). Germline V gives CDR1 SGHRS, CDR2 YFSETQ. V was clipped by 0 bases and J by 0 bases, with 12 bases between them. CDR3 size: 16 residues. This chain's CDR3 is CASSLAGTGVNTEAFF. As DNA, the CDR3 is TGCGCCAGCAGCTTGGCCGGGACGGGGGTGAACACTGAAGCTTTCTTT.

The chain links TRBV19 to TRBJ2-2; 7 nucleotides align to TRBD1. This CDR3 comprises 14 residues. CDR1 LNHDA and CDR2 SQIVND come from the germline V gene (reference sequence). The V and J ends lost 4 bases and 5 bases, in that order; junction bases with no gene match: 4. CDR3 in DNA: TGTGCCAGTAGTACCCGACAGGGAACCGGGGAGCTGTTTTTT. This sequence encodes CASSTRQGTGELFF.

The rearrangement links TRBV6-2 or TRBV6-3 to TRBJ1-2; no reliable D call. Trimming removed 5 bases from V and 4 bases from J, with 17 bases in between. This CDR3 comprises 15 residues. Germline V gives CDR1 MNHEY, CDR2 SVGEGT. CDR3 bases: TGTGCCAGCAGTCCGGTTGGGGAGGGCGTCTATGGCTACACCTTC. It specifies CASSPVGEGVYGYTF.

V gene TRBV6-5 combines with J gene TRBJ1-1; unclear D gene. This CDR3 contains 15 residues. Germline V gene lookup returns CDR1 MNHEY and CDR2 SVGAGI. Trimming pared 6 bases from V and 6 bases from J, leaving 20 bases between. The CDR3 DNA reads TGTGCCAGCAGGGACGAAGGGAGAGGTAGCCCTGAAGCTTTCTTT. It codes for CASRDEGRGSPEAFF.

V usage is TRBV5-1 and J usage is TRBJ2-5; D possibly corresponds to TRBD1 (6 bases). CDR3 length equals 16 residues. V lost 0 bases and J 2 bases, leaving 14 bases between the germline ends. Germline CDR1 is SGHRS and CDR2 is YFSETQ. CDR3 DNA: TGCGCCAGCAGCTTGGTCGGACAGAAAAGACAAGAGACCCAGTACTTC. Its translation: CASSLVGQKRQETQYF.

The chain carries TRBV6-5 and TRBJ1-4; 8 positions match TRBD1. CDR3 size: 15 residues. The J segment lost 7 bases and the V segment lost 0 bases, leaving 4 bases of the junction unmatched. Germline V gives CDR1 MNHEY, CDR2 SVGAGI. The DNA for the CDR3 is TGTGCCAGCAGTTACTCTCAGGGGGCTGGTGAAAAACTGTTTTTT. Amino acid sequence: CASSYSQGAGEKLFF.

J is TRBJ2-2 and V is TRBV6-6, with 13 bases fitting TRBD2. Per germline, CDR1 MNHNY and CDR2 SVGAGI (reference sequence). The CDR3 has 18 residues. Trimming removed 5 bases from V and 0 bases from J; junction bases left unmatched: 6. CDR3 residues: CASSLTSGGPANTGELFF. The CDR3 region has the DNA TGTGCCAGCAGTCTGACTAGCGGGGGGCCCGCGAACACCGGGGAGCTGTTTTTT.

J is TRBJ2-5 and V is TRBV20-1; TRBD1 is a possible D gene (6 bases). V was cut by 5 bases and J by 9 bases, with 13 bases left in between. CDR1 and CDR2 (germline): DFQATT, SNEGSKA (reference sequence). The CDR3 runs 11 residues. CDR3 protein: CSADRGGPQYF. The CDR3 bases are TGCAGTGCTGACCGAGGGGGTCCCCAGTACTTC.

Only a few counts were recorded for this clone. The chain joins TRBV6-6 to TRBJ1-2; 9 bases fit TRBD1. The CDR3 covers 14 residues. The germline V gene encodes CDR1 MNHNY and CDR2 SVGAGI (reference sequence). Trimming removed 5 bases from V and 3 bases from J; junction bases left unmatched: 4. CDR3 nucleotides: TGTGCCAGCAGTCGTACAGGGGGCGACTATGGCTACACCTTC. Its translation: CASSRTGGDYGYTF.

CDR3 amino acids: CASSPPPITQETQYF. The CDR3 DNA sequence: TGTGCCAGCTCACCACCACCCATAACCCAAGAGACCCAGTACTTC. This chain uses TRBV18 with TRBJ2-5; the D is unclear. CDR3 length equals 15 residues. The V gene lost 0 bases and the J gene lost 1 base, with 9 bases spanning the gap. Germline V lookup: CDR1 KGHSH, CDR2 LQKENI. The entire variable domain, with the rest obtained from reference TRBV18 and TRBJ2-5, is as follows: NAGVMQNPRHLVRRRGQEARLRCSPMKGHSHVYWYRQLPEEGLKFMVYLQKENIIDESGMPKERFSAEFPKEGPSILRIQQVVRGDSAAYFCASSPPPITQETQYFGPGTRLLVL.

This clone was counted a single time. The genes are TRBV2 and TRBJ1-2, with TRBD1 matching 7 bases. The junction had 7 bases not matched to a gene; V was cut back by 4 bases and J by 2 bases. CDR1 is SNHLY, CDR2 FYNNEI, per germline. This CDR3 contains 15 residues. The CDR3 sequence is CASSVETGPNYGYTF. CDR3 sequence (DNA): TGTGCCAGCAGTGTTGAGACAGGGCCCAACTATGGCTACACCTTC.